A single T cell receptor (beta chain) is shown here with its context. The data were obtained in a study of monozygotic twins with inflammatory bowel disease. This CDR3 is built from 13 residues. Germline CDR1 KGHDR, CDR2 SFDVKD. TCRdb re-called the 5' RACE reads; every CDR3 protein appears as one record, without DNA. Here the sample table reports under 350,000 distinct CDR3 sequences. Sequenced input: blood. The TCR sequence derives from a human donor with ulcerative colitis or Crohn's disease, or a healthy co-twin of an affected twin (not recorded which). The genes are TRBV24-1 and TRBJ2-1; TCRdb's D call of TRBD1 is untestable without DNA. The CDR3: CATTGGPYNEQFF.